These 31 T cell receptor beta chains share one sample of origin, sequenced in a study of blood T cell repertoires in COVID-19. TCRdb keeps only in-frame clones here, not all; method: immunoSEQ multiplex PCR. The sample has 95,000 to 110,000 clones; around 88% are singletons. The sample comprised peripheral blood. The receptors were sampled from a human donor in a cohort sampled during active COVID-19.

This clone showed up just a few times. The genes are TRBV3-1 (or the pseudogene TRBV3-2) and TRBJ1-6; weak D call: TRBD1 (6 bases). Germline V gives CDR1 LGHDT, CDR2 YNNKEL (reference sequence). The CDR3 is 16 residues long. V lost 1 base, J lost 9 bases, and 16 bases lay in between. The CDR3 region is CASSQGTQGSGSPLHF. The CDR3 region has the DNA TGTGCCAGCAGCCAAGGAACACAGGGTTCCGGTTCACCCCTCCACTTT.

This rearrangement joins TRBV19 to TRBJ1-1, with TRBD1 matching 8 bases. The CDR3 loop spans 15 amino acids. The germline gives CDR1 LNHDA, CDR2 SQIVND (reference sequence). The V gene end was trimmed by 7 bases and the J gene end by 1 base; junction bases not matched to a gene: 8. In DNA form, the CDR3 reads TGTGCCAGTACAGACCAGGGGGCCCCGAACACTGAAGCTTTCTTT. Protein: CASTDQGAPNTEAFF. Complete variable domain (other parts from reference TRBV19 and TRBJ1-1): DGGITQSPKYLFRKEGQNVTLSCEQNLNHDAMYWYRQDPGQGLRLIYYSQIVNDFQKGDIAEGYSVSREKKESFPLTVTSAQKNPTAFYLCASTDQGAPNTEAFFGQGTRLTVV.

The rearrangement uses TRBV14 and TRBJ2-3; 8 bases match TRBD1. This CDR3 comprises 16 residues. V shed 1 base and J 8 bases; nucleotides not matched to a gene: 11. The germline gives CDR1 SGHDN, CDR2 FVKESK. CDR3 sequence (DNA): TGTGCCAGCAGCCAAGGCCCATACAGGGGGAGGAGTACGCAGTATTTT. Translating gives CASSQGPYRGRSTQYF.

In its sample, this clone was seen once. The DNA of the CDR3 is TGTGCCAGCAGCGGACAGGGATTCAATCAGCCCCAGCATTTT. This sequence encodes CASSGQGFNQPQHF. This chain connects TRBV7-9 to TRBJ1-5; 8 bases match TRBD1. CDR1 and CDR2 (germline): SEHNR, FQNEAQ (reference sequence). V dropped 5 bases and J dropped 3; count of bases not matched to a gene: 3. The CDR3 runs 14 residues.

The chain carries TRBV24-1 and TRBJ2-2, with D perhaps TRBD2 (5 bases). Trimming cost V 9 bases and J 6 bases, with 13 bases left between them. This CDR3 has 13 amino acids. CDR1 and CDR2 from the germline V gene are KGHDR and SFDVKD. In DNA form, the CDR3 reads TGTGCCACCCGTGCAGGCGGGTCCGGGGAGCTGTTTTTT. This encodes CATRAGGSGELFF.

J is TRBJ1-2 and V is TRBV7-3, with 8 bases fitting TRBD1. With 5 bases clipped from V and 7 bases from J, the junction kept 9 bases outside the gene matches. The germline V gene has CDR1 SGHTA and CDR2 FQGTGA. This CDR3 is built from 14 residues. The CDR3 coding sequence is TGTGCCAGCAGCGATGGCGGCAGGGGGCTTGGCTACACCTTC. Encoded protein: CASSDGGRGLGYTF.

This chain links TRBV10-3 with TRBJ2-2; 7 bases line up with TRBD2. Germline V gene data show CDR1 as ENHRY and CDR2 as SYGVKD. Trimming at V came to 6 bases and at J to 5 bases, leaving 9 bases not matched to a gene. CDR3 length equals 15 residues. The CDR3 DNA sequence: TGTGCCATCAGCCCTCGCGGGGAGGGGACCGGGGAGCTGTTTTTT. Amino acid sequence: CAISPRGEGTGELFF.

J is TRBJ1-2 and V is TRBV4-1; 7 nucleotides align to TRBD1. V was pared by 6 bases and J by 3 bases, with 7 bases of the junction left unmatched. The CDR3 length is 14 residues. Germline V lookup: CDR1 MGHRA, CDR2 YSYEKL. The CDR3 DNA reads TGCGCCAGCAGGGAAATCGGGACAGACTATGGCTACACCTTC. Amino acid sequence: CASREIGTDYGYTF.

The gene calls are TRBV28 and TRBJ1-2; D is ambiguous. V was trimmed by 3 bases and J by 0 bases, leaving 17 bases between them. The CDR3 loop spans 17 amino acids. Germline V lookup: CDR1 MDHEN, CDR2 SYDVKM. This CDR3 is CASSLRIWRRANYGYTF. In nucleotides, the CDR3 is TGTGCCAGCAGTTTGAGGATTTGGCGGAGAGCTAACTATGGCTACACCTTC.

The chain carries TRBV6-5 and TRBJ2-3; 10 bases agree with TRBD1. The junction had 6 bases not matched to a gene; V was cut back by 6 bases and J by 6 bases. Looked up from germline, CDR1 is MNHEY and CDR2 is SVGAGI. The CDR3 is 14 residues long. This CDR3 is CASSPDRGQDTQYF. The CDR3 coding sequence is TGTGCCAGCAGCCCCGACAGGGGGCAGGATACGCAGTATTTT.

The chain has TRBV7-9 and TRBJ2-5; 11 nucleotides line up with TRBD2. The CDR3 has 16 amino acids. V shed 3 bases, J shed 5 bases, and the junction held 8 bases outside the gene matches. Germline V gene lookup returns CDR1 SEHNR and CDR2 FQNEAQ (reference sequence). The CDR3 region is CASSFQLAGVGETQYF. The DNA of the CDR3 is TGTGCCAGCAGCTTTCAACTAGCGGGAGTAGGCGAGACCCAGTACTTC.

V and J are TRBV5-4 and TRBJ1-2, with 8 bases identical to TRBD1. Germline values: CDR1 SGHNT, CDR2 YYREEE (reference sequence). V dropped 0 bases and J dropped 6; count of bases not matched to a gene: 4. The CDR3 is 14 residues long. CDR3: CASSLGQGANGYTF. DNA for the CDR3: TGTGCCAGCAGCTTGGGGCAGGGGGCGAATGGCTACACCTTC.

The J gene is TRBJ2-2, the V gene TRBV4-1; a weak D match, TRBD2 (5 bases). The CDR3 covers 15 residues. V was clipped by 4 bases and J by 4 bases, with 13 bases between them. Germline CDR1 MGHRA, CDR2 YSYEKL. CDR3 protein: CASSRAGSRTGELFF. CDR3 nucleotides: TGCGCCAGCAGCCGGGCGGGCTCACGCACCGGGGAGCTGTTTTTT.

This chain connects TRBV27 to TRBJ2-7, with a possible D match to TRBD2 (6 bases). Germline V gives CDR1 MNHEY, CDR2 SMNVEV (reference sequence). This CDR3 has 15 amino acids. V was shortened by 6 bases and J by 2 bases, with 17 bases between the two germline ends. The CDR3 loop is CASSRLDRFPYEQYF. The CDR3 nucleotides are TGTGCCAGCAGCCGACTAGACCGTTTCCCCTACGAGCAGTACTTC.

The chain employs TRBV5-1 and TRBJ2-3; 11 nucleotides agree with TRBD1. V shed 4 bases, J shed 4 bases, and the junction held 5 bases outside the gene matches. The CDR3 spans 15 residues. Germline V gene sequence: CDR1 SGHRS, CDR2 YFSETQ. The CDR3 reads CASSPRTGGPDTQYF. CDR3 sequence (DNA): TGCGCCAGCAGCCCGAGGACAGGGGGCCCAGATACGCAGTATTTT.

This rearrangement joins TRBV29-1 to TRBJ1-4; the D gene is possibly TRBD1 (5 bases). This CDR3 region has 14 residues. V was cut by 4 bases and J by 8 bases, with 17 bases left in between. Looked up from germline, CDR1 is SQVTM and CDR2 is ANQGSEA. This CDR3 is CSVGKGVGGEKLFF. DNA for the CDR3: TGCAGCGTTGGAAAAGGGGTAGGAGGGGAAAAACTGTTTTTT.

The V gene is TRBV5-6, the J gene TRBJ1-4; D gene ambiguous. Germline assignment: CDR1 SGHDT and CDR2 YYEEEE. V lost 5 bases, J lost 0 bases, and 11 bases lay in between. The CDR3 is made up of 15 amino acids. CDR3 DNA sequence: TGTGCCAGCAGTTGGGCCCCAGCAACTAATGAAAAACTGTTTTTT. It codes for CASSWAPATNEKLFF. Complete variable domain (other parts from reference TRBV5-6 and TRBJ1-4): DAGVTQSPTHLIKTRGQQVTLRCSPKSGHDTVSWYQQALGQGPQFIFQYYEEEERQRGNFPDRFSGHQFPNYSSELNVNALLLGDSALYLCASSWAPATNEKLFFGSGTQLSVL.

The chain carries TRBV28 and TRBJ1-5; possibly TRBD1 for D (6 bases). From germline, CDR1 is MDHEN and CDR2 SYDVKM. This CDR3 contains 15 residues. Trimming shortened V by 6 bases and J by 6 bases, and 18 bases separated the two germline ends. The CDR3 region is CASSEGVIRSQPQHF. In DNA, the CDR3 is TGTGCCAGCAGCGAGGGGGTAATTAGGAGTCAGCCCCAGCATTTT.

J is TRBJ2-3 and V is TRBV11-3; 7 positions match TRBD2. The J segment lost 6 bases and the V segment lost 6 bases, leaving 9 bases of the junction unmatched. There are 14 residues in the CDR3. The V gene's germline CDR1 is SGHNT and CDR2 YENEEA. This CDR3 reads CASSRGVASDTQYF. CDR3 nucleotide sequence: TGTGCCAGCAGTCGGGGGGTAGCGTCCGATACGCAGTATTTT.

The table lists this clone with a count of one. Here the CDR3 reads CAISEGTGGGNQPQHF. The CDR3 DNA reads TGTGCCATCAGTGAGGGAACAGGGGGTGGCAATCAGCCCCAGCATTTT. The chain links TRBV10-3 to TRBJ1-5; 8 bases match TRBD1. The V segment lost 2 bases and the J segment 2 bases; nucleotides outside the gene matches: 5. Germline V lookup: CDR1 ENHRY, CDR2 SYGVKD. The CDR3 spans 16 residues.

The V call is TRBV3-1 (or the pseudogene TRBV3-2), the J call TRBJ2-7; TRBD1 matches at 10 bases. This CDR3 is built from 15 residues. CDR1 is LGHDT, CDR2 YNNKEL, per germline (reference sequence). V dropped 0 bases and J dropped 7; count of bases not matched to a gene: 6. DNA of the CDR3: TGTGCCAGCAGCCAAGACGGGACAGGGGCTGGGGAGCAGTACTTC. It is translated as CASSQDGTGAGEQYF.

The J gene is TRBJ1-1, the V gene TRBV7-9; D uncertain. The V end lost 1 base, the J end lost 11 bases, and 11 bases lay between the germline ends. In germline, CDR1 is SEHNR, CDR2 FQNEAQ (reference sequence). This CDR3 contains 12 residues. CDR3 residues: CASSLDRLEAFF. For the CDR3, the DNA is TGTGCCAGCAGCTTAGACCGCCTCGAGGCTTTCTTT.

The CDR3 loop reads CATSISTGELFF. CDR3 sequence (DNA): TGTGCCACCAGCATTAGTACCGGGGAGCTGTTTTTT. The V and J genes are TRBV15 and TRBJ2-2; D is uncertain. The CDR3 is made up of 12 amino acids. Germline V gives CDR1 LNHNV, CDR2 YYDKDF (reference sequence). V was cut by 4 bases and J by 5 bases, with 5 bases left in between. The whole variable domain, remainder taken from reference TRBV15 and TRBJ2-2, is DAMVIQNPRYQVTQFGKPVTLSCSQTLNHNVMYWYQQKSSQAPKLLFHYYDKDFNNEADTPDNFQSRRPNTSFCFLDIRSPGLGDTAMYLCATSISTGELFFGEGSRLTVL.

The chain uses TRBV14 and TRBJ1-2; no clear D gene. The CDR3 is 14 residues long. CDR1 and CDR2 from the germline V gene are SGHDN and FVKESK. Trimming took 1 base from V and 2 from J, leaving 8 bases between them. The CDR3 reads CASSQGPGNYGYTF. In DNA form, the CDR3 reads TGTGCCAGCAGCCAAGGGCCGGGGAACTATGGCTACACCTTC. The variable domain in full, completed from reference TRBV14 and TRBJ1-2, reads EAGVTQFPSHSVIEKGQTVTLRCDPISGHDNLYWYRRVMGKEIKFLLHFVKESKQDESGMPNNRFLAERTGGTYSTLKVQPAELEDSGVYFCASSQGPGNYGYTFGSGTRLTVV.

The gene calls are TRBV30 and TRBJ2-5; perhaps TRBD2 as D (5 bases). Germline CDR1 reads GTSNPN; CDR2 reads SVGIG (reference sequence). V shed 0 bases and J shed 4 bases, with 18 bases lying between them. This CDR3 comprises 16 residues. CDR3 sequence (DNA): TGTGCCTGGAGTGTACCGACAAGCGGACGTCGAGAGACCCAGTACTTC. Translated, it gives CAWSVPTSGRRETQYF. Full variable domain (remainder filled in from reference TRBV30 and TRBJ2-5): SQTIHQWPATLVQPVGSPLSLECTVEGTSNPNLYWYRQAAGRGLQLLFYSVGIGQISSEVPQNLSASRPQDRQFILSSKKLLLSDSGFYLCAWSVPTSGRRETQYFGPGTRLLVL.

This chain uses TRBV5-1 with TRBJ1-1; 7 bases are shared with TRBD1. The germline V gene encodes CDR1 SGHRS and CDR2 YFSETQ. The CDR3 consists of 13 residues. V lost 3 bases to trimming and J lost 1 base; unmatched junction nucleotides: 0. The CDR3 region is CASSWDRNTEAFF. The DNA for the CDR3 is TGCGCCAGCAGCTGGGACAGGAACACTGAAGCTTTCTTT. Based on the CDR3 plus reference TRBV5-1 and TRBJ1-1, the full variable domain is KAGVTQTPRYLIKTRGQQVTLSCSPISGHRSVSWYQQTPGQGLQFLFEYFSETQRNKGNFPGRFSGRQFSNSRSEMNVSTLELGDSALYLCASSWDRNTEAFFGQGTRLTVV.

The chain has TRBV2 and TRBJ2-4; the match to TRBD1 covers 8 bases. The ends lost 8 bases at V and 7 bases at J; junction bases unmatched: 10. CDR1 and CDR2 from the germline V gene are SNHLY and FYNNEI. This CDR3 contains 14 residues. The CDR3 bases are TGTGCCAGCGATCCGCGGCAGGGGGCGAACATTCAGTACTTC. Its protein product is CASDPRQGANIQYF.

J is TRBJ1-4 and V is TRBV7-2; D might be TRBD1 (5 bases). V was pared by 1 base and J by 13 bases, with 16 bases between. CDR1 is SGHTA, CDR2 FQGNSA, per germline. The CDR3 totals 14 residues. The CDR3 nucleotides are TGTGCCAGCAGCTTAGGAATGGGCGGGGGGATACTGTTTTTT. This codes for CASSLGMGGGILFF.

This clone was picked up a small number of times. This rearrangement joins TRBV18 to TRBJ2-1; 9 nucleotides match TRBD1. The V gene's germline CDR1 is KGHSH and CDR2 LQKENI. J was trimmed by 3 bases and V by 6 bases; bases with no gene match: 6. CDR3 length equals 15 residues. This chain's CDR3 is CASSPGQGVYNEQFF. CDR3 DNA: TGTGCCAGCTCCCCGGGACAGGGCGTCTACAATGAGCAGTTCTTC. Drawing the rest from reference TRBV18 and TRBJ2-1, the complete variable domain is NAGVMQNPRHLVRRRGQEARLRCSPMKGHSHVYWYRQLPEEGLKFMVYLQKENIIDESGMPKERFSAEFPKEGPSILRIQQVVRGDSAAYFCASSPGQGVYNEQFFGPGTRLTVL.

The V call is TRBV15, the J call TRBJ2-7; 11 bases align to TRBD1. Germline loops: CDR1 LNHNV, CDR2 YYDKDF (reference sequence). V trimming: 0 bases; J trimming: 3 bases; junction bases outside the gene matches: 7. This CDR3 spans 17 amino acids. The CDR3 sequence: CATSRDLPGQGVYEQYF. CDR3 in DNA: TGTGCCACCAGCAGAGATTTACCGGGACAGGGGGTCTACGAGCAGTACTTC.

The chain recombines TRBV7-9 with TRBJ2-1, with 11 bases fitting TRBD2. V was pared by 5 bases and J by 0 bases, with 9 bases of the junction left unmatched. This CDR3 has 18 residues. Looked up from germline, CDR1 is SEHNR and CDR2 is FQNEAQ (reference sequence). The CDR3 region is CASSHAPLAGGSYNEQFF. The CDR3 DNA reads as TGTGCCAGCAGCCATGCACCTCTAGCGGGGGGCTCCTACAATGAGCAGTTCTTC.